The rows below give T cell receptor beta chains drawn from one sample of a study of blood T cell repertoires in COVID-19. Sequenced by immunoSEQ multiplex PCR; TCRdb stores in-frame clones only, minus some. The sample includes about 270,000 clones, 85% to 90% of them seen just once. Sequencing input: PBMCs or T cells enriched from blood (not recorded which). The receptors stem from a woman aged 30 to 39 with acute COVID-19. The CDR3 runs from the conserved cysteine through the conserved F or W. The order of the fields is V gene, D gene, J gene, clone size, CDR3 length, CDR3 DNA, CDR3 protein. The D gene is left open where the match is weak. The size entry is marked missing in some rows and otherwise reads once, few, many or a size class.

TRBV2	.	TRBJ2-7	once	14	TGTGCCAGCAGTGGGACTGGGAGAACCTACGAGCAGTACTTC	CASSGTGRTYEQYF
TRBV28	.	TRBJ1-1	.	12	TGTGCCAGCAGAAGGGGAGGGAGGGAAGCTTTCTTT	CASRRGGREAFF
TRBV10-3	.	TRBJ2-7	.	13	TGTGCCATCAATCCAGGGCTCTCCTACGAGCAGTACTTC	CAINPGLSYEQYF
TRBV4-1	TRBD1	TRBJ2-3	.	14	TGCGCCAGCAGCCCGACAGGGCGGGCAGATACGCAGTATTTT	CASSPTGRADTQYF
TRBV2	TRBD1	TRBJ1-6	.	19	TGTGCCAGCAGTGAAGCGCTTCATCCGGGACAGGGCTATAATTCACCCCTCCACTTT	CASSEALHPGQGYNSPLHF
TRBV9	TRBD2	TRBJ2-3	once	15	TGTGCCAGCAGCGGCCAGCAGTCGACGGGGGGGACGCAGTATTTT	CASSGQQSTGGTQYF
TRBV28	TRBD2	TRBJ2-7	.	14	TGTGCCAGCAGTTACCCGGGGGGTGCCTACGAGCAGTACTTC	CASSYPGGAYEQYF
TRBV7-6	.	TRBJ2-2	.	15	TGTGCCAGCAGCTTAGCGCACACGAACACCGGGGAGCTGTTTTTT	CASSLAHTNTGELFF
TRBV5-4	TRBD1	TRBJ2-1	.	16	TGTGCCAGCAGCTTGAGCCTGGGACAGGCCGGCAATGAGCAGTTCTTC	CASSLSLGQAGNEQFF
TRBV18	.	TRBJ1-1	.	17	TGTGCCAGCTCACCACCGATCTCCCGGACAGAGAGCACTGAAGCTTTCTTT	CASSPPISRTESTEAFF
TRBV7-2	TRBD2	TRBJ2-7	.	13	TGTGCCAGCACCAGCGGGAGGGCCTACGAGCAGTACTTC	CASTSGRAYEQYF
TRBV28	TRBD1	TRBJ2-3	.	14	TGTGCCAGCAGTTTATTGACAGGGGCAGATACGCAGTATTTT	CASSLLTGADTQYF
TRBV6-1	.	TRBJ2-7	many	15	TGTGCCAGCAGTGAAGCAGTCGGGGGGCAGAACGAGCAGTACTTC	CASSEAVGGQNEQYF
TRBV7-9	TRBD1	TRBJ2-7	.	16	TGTGCCAGCAGCTTAGCACTTCGGGACAGGGACTACGAGCAGTACTTC	CASSLALRDRDYEQYF